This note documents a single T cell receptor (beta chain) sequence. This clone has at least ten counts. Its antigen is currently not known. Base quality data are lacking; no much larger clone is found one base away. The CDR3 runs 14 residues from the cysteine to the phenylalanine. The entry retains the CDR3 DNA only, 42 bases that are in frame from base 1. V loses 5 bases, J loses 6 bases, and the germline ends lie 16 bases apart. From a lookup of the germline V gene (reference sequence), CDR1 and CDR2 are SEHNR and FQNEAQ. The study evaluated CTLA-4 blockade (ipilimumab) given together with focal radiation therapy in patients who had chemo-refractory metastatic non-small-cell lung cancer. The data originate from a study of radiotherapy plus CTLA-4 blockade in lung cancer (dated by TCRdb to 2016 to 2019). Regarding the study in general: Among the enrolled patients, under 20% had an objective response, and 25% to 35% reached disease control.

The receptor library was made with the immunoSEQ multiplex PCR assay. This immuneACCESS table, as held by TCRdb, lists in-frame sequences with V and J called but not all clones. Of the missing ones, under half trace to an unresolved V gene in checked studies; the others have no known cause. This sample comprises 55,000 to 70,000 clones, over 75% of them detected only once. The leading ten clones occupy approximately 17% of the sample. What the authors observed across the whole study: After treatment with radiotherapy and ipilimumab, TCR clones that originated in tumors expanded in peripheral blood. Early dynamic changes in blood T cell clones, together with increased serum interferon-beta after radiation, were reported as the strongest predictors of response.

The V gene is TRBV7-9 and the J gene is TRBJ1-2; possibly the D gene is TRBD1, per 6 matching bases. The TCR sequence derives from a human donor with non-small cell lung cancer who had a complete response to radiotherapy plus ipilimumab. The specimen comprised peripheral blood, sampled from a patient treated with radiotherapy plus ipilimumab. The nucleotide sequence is TGTGCCAGCAGCCTCAGGAAGGGGGAAAATGGCTACACCTTC. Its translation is CASSLRKGENGYTF. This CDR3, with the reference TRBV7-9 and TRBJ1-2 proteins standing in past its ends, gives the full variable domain DTGVSQNPRHKITKRGQNVTFRCDPISEHNRLYWYRQTLGQGPEFLTYFQNEAQLEKSRLLSDRFSAERPKGSFSTLEIQRTEQGDSAMYLCASSLRKGENGYTFGSGTRLTVV.